These 20 T cell receptor beta chains were all obtained from the same sample, sequenced in a study of blood T cells in healthy people across ages. A second PCR of roughly 7 to 11 cycles used a sample-barcoded 5' primer and a J-beta primer mix. Each CDR3 protein is one row after TCRdb ran MiXCR on the 5' RACE reads. The data show approximately 850,000 distinct CDR3 sequences, 44% seen once. The sample was blood. The origin of the receptors is a man in his 60s in good health.

The chain links TRBV5-6 to TRBJ1-1, with D possibly being TRBD1 (6 bases). Trimming took 6 bases from V and 1 from J, leaving 16 bases between them. This CDR3 contains 15 residues. Looked up from germline, CDR1 is SGHDT and CDR2 is YYEEEE. The CDR3 loop reads CASNPTGTKNTEAFF. The CDR3 region has the DNA TGTGCCAGCAACCCCACCGGGACAAAGAACACTGAAGCTTTCTTT.

This clonotype has just a few counts. The chain uses TRBV7-8 and TRBJ1-1; D unclear. Germline V lookup: CDR1 SGHVS, CDR2 FQNEAQ. CDR3 size: 13 residues. V lost 5 bases and J 3 bases, leaving 10 bases between the germline ends. CDR3 sequence: CASSRGPYTEAFF. The CDR3 nucleotides are TGTGCCAGCAGCCGAGGGCCGTACACTGAAGCTTTCTTT.

V gene TRBV10-3 combines with J gene TRBJ2-7; D call uncertain. The CDR3 is 12 amino acids. The V end lost 3 bases, the J end lost 7 bases, and 10 bases lay between the germline ends. Germline V gene data show CDR1 as ENHRY and CDR2 as SYGVKD. CDR3 sequence: CAISDGPGEQYF. The CDR3 region has the DNA TGTGCCATCAGTGATGGACCAGGTGAGCAGTACTTC.

The V and J genes are TRBV30 and TRBJ1-5, with D perhaps TRBD1 (6 bases). The germline V gene encodes CDR1 GTSNPN and CDR2 SVGIG (reference sequence). This CDR3 is 17 amino acids long. Trimming removed 2 bases from V and 1 base from J, with 18 bases in between. The CDR3 DNA sequence: TGTGCCTGGAGTCCATATAGTATACAGGGAAGCAATCAGCCCCAGCATTTT. It codes for CAWSPYSIQGSNQPQHF.

V and J are TRBV20-1 and TRBJ2-1, with 10 bases that match TRBD1. Germline V lookup: CDR1 DFQATT, CDR2 SNEGSKA (reference sequence). Trimming took 2 bases from V and 9 from J; bases not matched to a gene: 10. CDR3 length: 15 amino acids. CDR3 sequence: CSARQDRGYGFEQFF. Written as DNA, the CDR3 is TGCAGTGCTAGACAGGACAGGGGGTATGGGTTTGAGCAGTTCTTC.

This clonotype was seen more than once but under ten times. The chain recombines TRBV7-2 with TRBJ1-2; the D is unclear. The V end was cut by 3 bases, the J end by 12 bases, with 14 bases between. This CDR3 region has 12 residues. The germline CDR1 and CDR2 sequences are SGHTA and FQGNSA. The CDR3 region is CASSFSGKENTF. In DNA form, the CDR3 reads TGTGCCAGCAGCTTTTCAGGCAAGGAGAACACCTTC.

This clonotype was seen a handful of times. Its ends do not fully match the called genes, so a read error is possible. The chain employs TRBV7-8 and TRBJ2-4; D unclear. Germline V gene data show CDR1 as SGHVS and CDR2 as FQNEAQ. The CDR3 spans 12 residues. CDR3 nucleotides: TGTGCCAGCGGCTTGGGTGGATCTATTCAGTACTTC. This codes for CASGLGGSIQYF.

Remarks on this clonotype: This likely came from a read error, as a far larger clone is one base away. This chain links TRBV5-1 with TRBJ2-7; D perhaps matches TRBD2 (6 bases). Germline CDR1 SGHRS, CDR2 YFSETQ. The CDR3 length is 12 residues. For the CDR3, the DNA is TGCGCCAGCACCTTGGAGGGCTACGAGCAGTACTTC. This gives the protein CASTLEGYEQYF.

This clonotype turned up a few times. The chain carries TRBV7-9 and TRBJ2-1; 9 bases match TRBD2. J lost 6 bases, V lost 5 bases, and 8 bases had no gene match. Germline V gene lookup returns CDR1 SEHNR and CDR2 FQNEAQ (reference sequence). The CDR3 spans 15 residues. DNA of the CDR3: TGTGCCAGCAGCGAGGGATCTAGCGGGGTCAATGAGCAGTTCTTC. It is translated as CASSEGSSGVNEQFF.

The chain employs TRBV6-9 and TRBJ2-4, with 7 bases matching TRBD1. Matching the DNA end better, TRBJ2-7 makes the J call doubtful. The germline V gene has CDR1 MNHGY and CDR2 SVAAGI. The CDR3 spans 16 residues. The CDR3 bases are TGTGCCAGCAGCCCCCGGGACAGATCATACTCCTACGAGCAGTACTTC. It specifies CASSPRDRSYSYEQYF.

The chain employs TRBV7-2 and TRBJ1-5; the match to TRBD1 covers 7 bases. This CDR3 contains 15 residues. V dropped 1 base and J dropped 5; count of bases not matched to a gene: 5. Germline V CDR1 and CDR2: SGHTA, FQGNSA. This CDR3 is CASSLGRGTDQPQHF. CDR3 coding DNA: TGTGCCAGCAGCTTAGGACGGGGGACAGATCAGCCCCAGCATTTT.

The chain is built from TRBV5-1 and TRBJ2-3; 10 bases are a match to TRBD2. V shed 0 bases and J 0 bases; nucleotides not matched to a gene: 4. This CDR3 comprises 17 residues. Germline-derived CDR1 and CDR2 are SGHRS and YFSETQ. CDR3 region: CASSLDVAGGSTDTQYF. The CDR3 DNA reads TGCGCCAGCAGCTTGGACGTAGCGGGGGGAAGCACAGATACGCAGTATTTT.

This clonotype has only a few counts. The chain recombines TRBV20-1 with TRBJ2-7; no firm D call. Germline V gives CDR1 DFQATT, CDR2 SNEGSKA (reference sequence). V was pared by 0 bases and J by 2 bases, with 14 bases between. This CDR3 comprises 15 residues. For the CDR3, the DNA is TGCAGTGCTAGAGATCTGGAACAAGCCACCTACGAGCAGTACTTC. It translates to CSARDLEQATYEQYF.

V gene TRBV20-1 combines with J gene TRBJ2-7; D perhaps matches TRBD2 (6 bases). CDR1 is DFQATT, CDR2 SNEGSKA, per germline (reference sequence). V was clipped by 6 bases and J by 3 bases, with 12 bases between them. This CDR3 spans 12 amino acids. This CDR3 reads CSARSGDYEQYF. As DNA, the CDR3 is TGCAGTGCCCGATCGGGGGACTACGAGCAGTACTTC.

The DNA for the CDR3 is TGTGCCAGCAGCTTGTTATACAGGGCGTCCTACAATGAGCAGTTCTTC. Amino acid sequence: CASSLLYRASYNEQFF. J is TRBJ2-1 and V is TRBV7-2; weak D call: TRBD1 (6 bases). Germline CDR1 SGHTA, CDR2 FQGNSA. V was pared by 3 bases and J by 1 base, with 13 bases between. There are 16 residues in the CDR3.

The chain combines TRBV3-1 with TRBJ1-2, with TRBD1 as a possible D gene (6 bases). The V end was cut by 0 bases, the J end by 7 bases, with 9 bases between. The germline V gene has CDR1 LGHDT and CDR2 YNNKEL (reference sequence). The CDR3 sequence is 13 residues long. In DNA, the CDR3 is TGTGCCAGCAGCCAAGAGGGGGGGCGTGGCTACACCTTC. It codes for CASSQEGGRGYTF.

This clonotype was counted once. A read error may account for a junction end that differs from germline. V and J are TRBV6-5 and TRBJ1-1, with TRBD1 matching over 8 bases. The CDR3 runs 13 residues. CDR1 and CDR2 (germline): MNHEY, SVGAGI. The DNA of the CDR3 is TGTGCCGGCAGTGACCGCCCGGGGACAGGAGCTTTCTTT. The encoded protein is CAGSDRPGTGAFF.

The chain combines TRBV15 with TRBJ1-5; 7 positions agree with TRBD1. From germline, CDR1 is LNHNV and CDR2 YYDKDF (reference sequence). V lost 0 bases, J lost 6 bases, and 11 bases stayed unmatched. The CDR3 spans 17 residues. CDR3 coding DNA: TGTGCCACCAGCAGAGATGTACAGGGGCAGGGAGTTCAGCCCCAGCATTTT. The encoded protein is CATSRDVQGQGVQPQHF.

This chain connects TRBV5-1 to TRBJ1-2, with D uncertain. The length of the CDR3 is 14 residues. Germline CDR1 is SGHRS and CDR2 is YFSETQ. V lost 4 bases and J 1 base, leaving 11 bases between the germline ends. CDR3 DNA: TGCGCCAGCAGCCCGACGACGGTTAACTATGGCTACACCTTC. Amino acid sequence: CASSPTTVNYGYTF.

This clonotype was counted many times. This chain connects TRBV9 to TRBJ2-3; 10 bases map to TRBD2. Per the germline V gene, CDR1 is SGDLS and CDR2 is YYNGEE. After removal of 4 bases from V and 0 bases from J, the junction contained 11 bases not matched to a gene. This CDR3 is 18 amino acids long. The DNA for the CDR3 is TGTGCCAGCAGCCCCCCTAGCGGGGGACTCTCTAGCACAGATACGCAGTATTTT. As protein: CASSPPSGGLSSTDTQYF.